This is a list of T cell receptor beta chains from one sample in a study of neurological immune-mediated disorders. TCRdb passed the 5' RACE reads through MiXCR, listing each CDR3 protein once. The sample contains over 60,000 distinct CDR3 sequences, less than 6% of which appear only once. Sequenced material: PBMCs. The receptor source for this set is a woman between 50 and 59 years old with multiple sclerosis. Each CDR3 is given with its conserved first and last residue. The order of the fields is V gene, CDR3 length, D gene, J gene, clone size, CDR3 DNA, CDR3 protein. A D gene is named only where the DNA matches it firmly. Clone size is stated in some rows and not others, as once, few, many or a class when expanded.

v_call: TRBV20-1
cdr3_length: 13
d_call: TRBD1
j_call: TRBJ1-2
clone_size: many
cdr3_nt: TGCAGTGTTCCGACAGGGGGGGTCTATGGCTACACCTTC
cdr3_aa: CSVPTGGVYGYTF

v_call: TRBV12-3/TRBV12-4
cdr3_length: 17
d_call: .
j_call: TRBJ2-3
clone_size: many
cdr3_nt: TGTGCCAGCAGTCAACCCCCAGGGGAGGGTAGCCCAGATACGCAGTATTTT
cdr3_aa: CASSQPPGEGSPDTQYF

v_call: TRBV29-1
cdr3_length: 14
d_call: TRBD1
j_call: TRBJ2-2
clone_size: many
cdr3_nt: TGCAGCGTTGGACAGGGGGTCCTCACCGGGGAGCTGTTTTTT
cdr3_aa: CSVGQGVLTGELFF

v_call: TRBV29-1
cdr3_length: 13
d_call: .
j_call: TRBJ2-3
clone_size: few
cdr3_nt: TGCAGCTATAGCCCAGGGGATAAAGATACGCAGTATTTT
cdr3_aa: CSYSPGDKDTQYF

v_call: TRBV20-1
cdr3_length: 14
d_call: TRBD1
j_call: TRBJ2-3
clone_size: many
cdr3_nt: TGCAGTGCTGAGGACAGGGAGGGCACAGATACGCAGTATTTT
cdr3_aa: CSAEDREGTDTQYF

v_call: TRBV12-3/TRBV12-4
cdr3_length: 15
d_call: .
j_call: TRBJ2-1
clone_size: many
cdr3_nt: TGTGCCAGCACCTCTGTGAAAAATCCGTACAATGAGCAGTTCTTC
cdr3_aa: CASTSVKNPYNEQFF

v_call: TRBV7-2
cdr3_length: 14
d_call: .
j_call: TRBJ2-3
clone_size: .
cdr3_nt: TGTGCCAGCAGCTTAGAGCTGCGCACAGATACGCAGTATTTT
cdr3_aa: CASSLELRTDTQYF

v_call: TRBV7-9
cdr3_length: 13
d_call: .
j_call: TRBJ2-3
clone_size: many
cdr3_nt: TGTGCCAGCAGCAGTGAGACAGGCATGACGCAGTATTTT
cdr3_aa: CASSSETGMTQYF

v_call: TRBV5-1
cdr3_length: 14
d_call: .
j_call: TRBJ1-2
clone_size: many
cdr3_nt: TGCGCCAGCAGCTCAGGAGGCGCAGGGGAGGGCTACACCTTC
cdr3_aa: CASSSGGAGEGYTF

v_call: TRBV28
cdr3_length: 14
d_call: TRBD1
j_call: TRBJ1-1
clone_size: many
cdr3_nt: TGTGCCAGCAGTCCCTACAGGGGGAGGACTGAAGCTTTCTTT
cdr3_aa: CASSPYRGRTEAFF

v_call: TRBV7-3
cdr3_length: 15
d_call: TRBD2
j_call: TRBJ2-5
clone_size: many
cdr3_nt: TGTGCCAGCAGCTTAAATGGCGGGGGGGCTGAGACCCAGTACTTC
cdr3_aa: CASSLNGGGAETQYF